This TCR beta chain came from a study of CD8 T cells in ankylosing spondylitis. Notes on the study in general: Clones that were linked to disease were CD8+ and were relatively rare in peripheral blood. As reported, disease-linked clones showed significant enrichment in matched ankylosing spondylitis synovial fluid. There was a TCR beta motif, made of eight highly homologous variants, that appeared characteristic of ankylosing spondylitis blood.

Worth noting for this clonotype: Its antigen is undetermined.

TCRdb redid the calling of the 5' RACE reads with MiXCR, one entry per CDR3 protein. The sample lists about 160,000 distinct CDR3 sequences, just over 9.5% seen once, with roughly 16% in the top ten. With 1 base clipped from V and 6 bases from J, the junction kept 4 bases outside the gene matches. Germline values: CDR1 LNHNV, CDR2 YYDKDF (reference sequence). This CDR3 spans 15 amino acids. The sequence was obtained from a female donor with ankylosing spondylitis or in good health (not recorded which). The material sequenced was blood, either unsorted or a sorted T cell fraction (not recorded which). The chain carries TRBV15 and TRBJ2-1, with 9 nucleotides matching TRBD2. The CDR3 loop reads CATSRALTSGNEQFF. CDR3 coding DNA: TGTGCCACCAGCAGAGCTTTGACTAGCGGCAATGAGCAGTTCTTC.